These 24 T cell receptor beta chains were sequenced from one sample in a study of OX40 agonist ivuxolimab in advanced cancers. Sequencing was performed with immunoSEQ multiplex PCR; in TCRdb, only in-frame clones are kept and a portion is missing. Found here are tens of thousands of clones, approximately 88% of them singletons; the top ten hold about 56%. The sample in question was CD4+ or CD8+ T cells sorted from blood, obtained in a trial of the OX40 agonist ivuxolimab. These receptors all stem from an adult with an advanced solid tumor such as melanoma, head and neck, liver or kidney cancer.

V usage is TRBV6-4 and J usage is TRBJ2-2, with TRBD1 as a possible D gene (5 bases). The CDR3 covers 14 residues. Looked up from germline, CDR1 is MRHNA and CDR2 is SNTAGT. The V end lost 6 bases, the J end lost 1 base, and 9 bases lay between the germline ends. Written as DNA, the CDR3 is TGTGCCAGCAGGCTTACAGGGAACACCGGGGAGCTGTTTTTT. Translating gives CASRLTGNTGELFF.

In this sample, this clone turned up once. The V gene is TRBV5-4, the J gene TRBJ2-7, with 7 bases matching TRBD1. The CDR3 loop spans 15 amino acids. CDR1 and CDR2 from the germline V gene are SGHNT and YYREEE (reference sequence). V was clipped by 4 bases and J by 2 bases; unmatched bases: 9. The CDR3 region has the DNA TGTGCCAGCAGCGGGAAGCCGGGACAGACCTACGAGCAGTACTTC. Its translation: CASSGKPGQTYEQYF. Full variable domain (remainder filled in from reference TRBV5-4 and TRBJ2-7): ETGVTQSPTHLIKTRGQQVTLRCSSQSGHNTVSWYQQALGQGPQFIFQYYREEENGRGNFPPRFSGLQFPNYSSELNVNALELDDSALYLCASSGKPGQTYEQYFGPGTRLTVT.

The rearrangement uses TRBV30 and TRBJ1-1; TRBD1 might be the D (6 bases). This CDR3 has 13 residues. Trimming cost V 5 bases and J 3 bases, with 13 bases left between them. Germline V gives CDR1 GTSNPN, CDR2 SVGIG (reference sequence). CDR3 nucleotide sequence: TGTGCCTGGGGGAGGAACAGGGACACTGAAGCTTTCTTT. It yields the protein CAWGRNRDTEAFF.

The chain has TRBV9 and TRBJ1-1; D may be TRBD1 (5 bases). Germline-derived CDR1 and CDR2 are SGDLS and YYNGEE. This CDR3 spans 15 amino acids. The V end lost 4 bases, the J end lost 0 bases, and 13 bases lay between the germline ends. CDR3 sequence (DNA): TGTGCCAGCAGCCCCCAGGGTTCTATGAACACTGAAGCTTTCTTT. It encodes CASSPQGSMNTEAFF.

The genes are TRBV11-2 and TRBJ1-1; D unclear. Trimming pared 4 bases from V and 4 bases from J, leaving 10 bases between. Germline CDR1 is SGHAT and CDR2 is FQNNGV. This CDR3 contains 13 residues. This CDR3 reads CASSSTPPTEAFF. The CDR3 DNA is TGTGCCAGCAGCTCGACACCACCCACTGAAGCTTTCTTT.

The V and J genes are TRBV29-1 and TRBJ1-2; TRBD1 might be the D (6 bases). V lost 3 bases and J lost 3, with 8 bases in between. Germline V lookup: CDR1 SQVTM, CDR2 ANQGSEA. This CDR3 is 12 amino acids long. This chain's CDR3 is CSVEDSHYGYTF. The DNA for the CDR3 is TGCAGCGTTGAGGACAGTCACTATGGCTACACCTTC.

The genes are TRBV28 and TRBJ1-1; 8 nucleotides agree with TRBD1. Germline loops: CDR1 MDHEN, CDR2 SYDVKM. This CDR3 contains 15 residues. Losses at the gene ends were 5 bases for V and 1 base for J; bases not matched to a gene: 6. The CDR3 sequence is CASSPYRGTNTEAFF. CDR3 in DNA: TGTGCCAGCAGTCCCTACAGGGGGACGAACACTGAAGCTTTCTTT. Supplemented by reference TRBV28 and TRBJ1-1, the full variable domain reads DVKVTQSSRYLVKRTGEKVFLECVQDMDHENMFWYRQDPGLGLRLIYFSYDVKMKEKGDIPEGYSVSREKKERFSLILESASTNQTSMYLCASSPYRGTNTEAFFGQGTRLTVV.

This clone was detected ten times or more. The V gene is TRBV27, the J gene TRBJ2-7, with D perhaps TRBD2 (6 bases). The V gene lost 1 base and the J gene lost 5 bases, with 9 bases spanning the gap. The CDR3 covers 13 residues. From germline, CDR1 is MNHEY and CDR2 SMNVEV (reference sequence). CDR3 bases: TGTGCCAGCAGTTTATGGGGGACTCACGAGCAGTACTTC. Its translation is CASSLWGTHEQYF.

This clone was detected only a few times. The rearrangement links TRBV14 to TRBJ1-1; D is unresolved. This CDR3 comprises 13 residues. Trimming took 1 base from V and 1 from J, leaving 4 bases between them. Germline values: CDR1 SGHDN, CDR2 FVKESK. DNA for the CDR3: TGTGCCAGCAGCCAAGCAGGGAACACTGAAGCTTTCTTT. The encoded protein is CASSQAGNTEAFF.

The rearrangement links TRBV7-8 to TRBJ2-2; D unclear. CDR1 is SGHVS, CDR2 FQNEAQ, per germline. Between the trimmed V and J ends, which lost 4 bases and 2 bases, there was a span of 11 bases. The CDR3 is 15 residues long. CDR3 in DNA: TGTGCCAGCAGCTGGTTGGTAGTAAACACCGGGGAGCTGTTTTTT. This codes for CASSWLVVNTGELFF. Combining the CDR3 with reference TRBV7-8 and TRBJ2-2 gives the whole variable domain GAGVSQSPRYKVAKRGQDVALRCDPISGHVSLFWYQQALGQGPEFLTYFQNEAQLDKSGLPSDRFFAERPEGSVSTLKIQRTQQEDSAVYLCASSWLVVNTGELFFGEGSRLTVL.

The chain employs TRBV30 and TRBJ2-7, with no clear D. Trimming took 0 bases from V and 3 from J, leaving 12 bases between them. There are 14 residues in the CDR3. The V gene's germline CDR1 is GTSNPN and CDR2 SVGIG (reference sequence). The CDR3 protein is CAWSVSRSYYEQYF. CDR3 bases: TGTGCCTGGAGTGTATCCCGCAGCTACTACGAGCAGTACTTC.

CDR3 DNA: TGTGCCACCCGCAGCGGGGGTAGCACAGATACGCAGTATTTT. Translation gives CATRSGGSTDTQYF. The gene calls are TRBV19 and TRBJ2-3, with 8 bases identical to TRBD2. This CDR3 region has 14 residues. The germline V gene encodes CDR1 LNHDA and CDR2 SQIVND (reference sequence). The V and J ends lost 10 bases and 0 bases, in that order; junction bases with no gene match: 6.

This sequence joins TRBV5-4 and TRBJ1-4; D is possibly TRBD1 (6 bases). Germline V gene sequence: CDR1 SGHNT, CDR2 YYREEE (reference sequence). The CDR3 totals 16 residues. Trimming removed 2 bases at V and 5 bases at J, with 16 bases between. CDR3 nucleotides: TGTGCCAGCAGCTTTGGGGGGCTCGGGGGGAATGAAAAACTGTTTTTT. Protein: CASSFGGLGGNEKLFF.

The chain recombines TRBV18 with TRBJ2-7; 11 nucleotides match TRBD2. J gave up 4 bases and V 3 bases, and 8 bases lay outside the gene matches. Per the germline V gene, CDR1 is KGHSH and CDR2 is LQKENI. CDR3 length: 16 amino acids. CDR3 in amino acids: CASSPDSSGGSYEQYF. The CDR3 DNA follows: TGTGCCAGCTCACCGGACTCTAGCGGGGGGTCTTACGAGCAGTACTTC.

The rearrangement uses TRBV9 and TRBJ2-5; TRBD1 matches 11 bases. CDR3 length equals 14 residues. CDR1 is SGDLS, CDR2 YYNGEE, per germline. Trimming took 3 bases from V and 4 from J; bases not matched to a gene: 2. CDR3 DNA sequence: TGTGCCAGCAGCGGGGGACAGGGGGGAGAGACCCAGTACTTC. Protein sequence: CASSGGQGGETQYF. Drawing the rest from reference TRBV9 and TRBJ2-5, the complete variable domain is DSGVTQTPKHLITATGQRVTLRCSPRSGDLSVYWYQQSLDQGLQFLIQYYNGEERAKGNILERFSAQQFPDLHSELNLSSLELGDSALYFCASSGGQGGETQYFGPGTRLLVL.

This chain joins TRBV7-8 and TRBJ2-2; 8 nucleotides align to TRBD1. CDR3 length equals 16 residues. Germline CDR1 SGHVS, CDR2 FQNEAQ. J gave up 7 bases and V 2 bases, and 9 bases lay outside the gene matches. CDR3 sequence reads: CASSLRQGAGSGELFF. The CDR3 DNA reads as TGTGCCAGCAGCTTACGGCAGGGGGCGGGAAGCGGGGAGCTGTTTTTT.

The chain combines TRBV28 with TRBJ2-1, with D hard to call. V lost 6 bases to trimming and J lost 0 bases, with 15 bases between them. Germline-derived CDR1 and CDR2 are MDHEN and SYDVKM. The CDR3 is made up of 16 amino acids. The CDR3 sequence is CASSLGPLSSYNEQFF. For the CDR3, the DNA is TGTGCCAGCAGCCTCGGGCCTCTAAGCTCCTACAATGAGCAGTTCTTC.

The chain joins TRBV7-9 to TRBJ2-7; the match to TRBD1 covers 11 bases. Trimming removed 5 bases from V and 1 base from J; junction bases left unmatched: 13. This CDR3 is built from 18 residues. The germline gives CDR1 SEHNR, CDR2 FQNEAQ (reference sequence). The CDR3 coding sequence is TGTGCCAGCAGCGGGATCCGGGACAGGGGGTCGATATCCTACGAGCAGTACTTC. Encoded protein: CASSGIRDRGSISYEQYF.

The V gene is TRBV19, the J gene TRBJ1-2; 9 bases line up with TRBD1. This CDR3 region has 15 residues. Trimming removed 3 bases from V and 4 bases from J; junction bases left unmatched: 6. Germline V gene data show CDR1 as LNHDA and CDR2 as SQIVND (reference sequence). The chain's CDR3 is CASSMGDRAGYGYTF. As DNA, the CDR3 is TGTGCCAGTAGTATGGGGGACAGGGCGGGCTATGGCTACACCTTC.

This rearrangement joins TRBV6-5 to TRBJ2-7, with 8 positions matching TRBD1. This CDR3 spans 14 amino acids. Trimming at V came to 4 bases and at J to 4 bases, leaving 6 bases not matched to a gene. Germline V gene lookup returns CDR1 MNHEY and CDR2 SVGAGI. DNA of the CDR3: TGTGCCAGCAGTTCCCGGACAGGGACTTACGAGCAGTACTTC. Translation gives CASSSRTGTYEQYF.

The J gene is TRBJ2-7, the V gene TRBV2; D is ambiguous. Trimming cost V 6 bases and J 4 bases, with 7 bases left between them. The germline V gene has CDR1 SNHLY and CDR2 FYNNEI. The CDR3 length is 11 residues. CDR3 loop: CASSLSYEQYF. The CDR3, as DNA: TGTGCCAGCAGCCTTTCTTACGAGCAGTACTTC.

The chain combines TRBV7-8 with TRBJ2-5; TRBD2 matches 10 bases. V gave up 0 bases and J gave up 3 bases; unmatched junction bases: 4. This CDR3 has 16 amino acids. CDR1 SGHVS and CDR2 FQNEAQ come from the germline V gene. The CDR3 loop reads CASSLAFGLAEETQYF. Here the CDR3 DNA reads TGTGCCAGCAGCTTAGCATTTGGACTAGCGGAAGAGACCCAGTACTTC.

The chain employs TRBV29-1 and TRBJ2-3; 9 bases fit TRBD1. The CDR3 has 13 amino acids. V lost 6 bases, J lost 3 bases, and 4 bases stayed unmatched. CDR1 and CDR2 (germline): SQVTM, ANQGSEA. The CDR3 region is CSVETGGTDTQYF. CDR3 bases: TGCAGCGTCGAGACAGGGGGAACAGATACGCAGTATTTT.

The chain is built from TRBV25-1 and TRBJ1-3, with a weak D call TRBD1 (5 bases). Germline V CDR1 and CDR2: MGHDK, SYGVNS. The CDR3 loop spans 17 amino acids. V was shortened by 4 bases and J by 0 bases, with 16 bases between the two germline ends. The DNA of the CDR3 is TGTGCCAGCAGTGCTAGAGGGGAAGAAATCTCTGGAAACACCATATATTTT. This sequence encodes CASSARGEEISGNTIYF.